These T cell receptor beta chains were read from a single sample in a study of STAT5B mutations in CD4+ large granular lymphocyte leukemia. TCRdb keeps only in-frame clones here, not all; method: immunoSEQ multiplex PCR. The table records 35,000 to 40,000 clones, roughly 85% of them present only once. The sequenced sample consisted of CD4+ T cells from blood buffy coats. These receptors were collected from a human donor in good health. Both conserved end residues are part of each CDR3.

j_call: TRBJ2-7; v_call: TRBV6-5; cdr3_aa: CASSPTGGAYEQYF
j_call: TRBJ1-2; v_call: TRBV5-1; cdr3_aa: CASSHGTGEGYTF
j_call: TRBJ1-4; v_call: TRBV28; cdr3_aa: CASSLDQGLGEKLFF
j_call: TRBJ2-2; v_call: TRBV11-3; cdr3_aa: CASSAGLAGAGELFF
j_call: TRBJ2-2; v_call: TRBV6-1; cdr3_aa: CASSERGSGELFF
j_call: TRBJ2-5; v_call: TRBV5-1; cdr3_aa: CASSPGVGQETQYF
j_call: TRBJ2-7; v_call: TRBV7-2; cdr3_aa: CASSLAYYEQYF
j_call: TRBJ2-3; v_call: TRBV11-1; cdr3_aa: CASSLRGRGTDTQYF
j_call: TRBJ1-1; v_call: TRBV6-1; cdr3_aa: CASPKNFASAEAFF
j_call: TRBJ2-1; v_call: TRBV11-2; cdr3_aa: CASSRLPGLYSYNEQFF